These 23 T cell receptor beta chains were all obtained from the same sample, sequenced in a study of blood T cell repertoires in COVID-19. The method was immunoSEQ multiplex PCR; TCRdb's version includes in-frame clones alone and lacks a portion of them. The sample has 360,000 or so clones; 83% are singletons. Sequencing input: PBMCs or T cells enriched from blood (not recorded which). The receptors come from a woman aged 50 to 60 who had recovered from COVID-19.

The V call is TRBV9, the J call TRBJ2-7, with 9 bases that match TRBD1. The CDR3 totals 16 residues. From germline, CDR1 is SGDLS and CDR2 YYNGEE. V shed 0 bases, J shed 2 bases, and the junction held 6 bases outside the gene matches. CDR3 in DNA: TGTGCCAGCAGCGTAGCACCGGGACAGGGTCCCTACGAGCAGTACTTC. Amino acid sequence: CASSVAPGQGPYEQYF.

The CDR3: CAWSVRGIRDQPQHF. DNA of the CDR3: TGTGCCTGGAGTGTACGGGGGATTCGGGATCAGCCCCAGCATTTT. The chain recombines TRBV30 with TRBJ1-5, with TRBD1 as a possible D gene (5 bases). The CDR3 is made up of 15 amino acids. Germline-derived CDR1 and CDR2 are GTSNPN and SVGIG (reference sequence). V was pared by 0 bases and J by 5 bases, with 14 bases between.

The chain combines TRBV7-9 with TRBJ1-2; D is possibly TRBD1 (6 bases). The CDR3 spans 12 residues. In germline, CDR1 is SEHNR, CDR2 FQNEAQ (reference sequence). Trimming took 1 base from V and 8 from J, leaving 8 bases between them. For the CDR3, the DNA is TGTGCCAGCAGCTTAGTTGGGGGCGGCTACACCTTC. This sequence encodes CASSLVGGGYTF.

The sample holds a few counts of this clone. J is TRBJ2-2 and V is TRBV6-5, with D possibly TRBD1 on 6 matching bases. This CDR3 has 16 amino acids. Per the germline V gene, CDR1 is MNHEY and CDR2 is SVGAGI. V was cut by 2 bases and J by 4 bases, with 14 bases left in between. CDR3 bases: TGTGCCAGCAGTTACAGCCCGGGACAATCCACCGGGGAGCTGTTTTTT. This sequence encodes CASSYSPGQSTGELFF.

The chain employs TRBV4-1 and TRBJ1-5; D not certain. The CDR3 sequence is 13 residues long. Germline lookup yields CDR1 MGHRA and CDR2 YSYEKL. V was cut by 2 bases and J by 5 bases, with 7 bases left in between. CDR3 region: CASSQNGDQPQHF. The CDR3 DNA sequence: TGCGCCAGCAGCCAAAACGGGGATCAGCCCCAGCATTTT.

The rearrangement uses TRBV18 and TRBJ2-7; 9 positions match TRBD2. Per germline, CDR1 KGHSH and CDR2 LQKENI. This CDR3 spans 18 amino acids. Unmatched junction bases numbered 17, after V lost 3 bases and J lost 5 bases. CDR3 protein: CASSPKYNLAGISHEQYF. In DNA, the CDR3 is TGTGCCAGCTCACCCAAGTACAACCTAGCGGGAATTTCCCACGAGCAGTACTTC.

This rearrangement joins TRBV5-1 to TRBJ2-1; possible D gene TRBD2, 6 bases. The CDR3 totals 15 residues. V lost 1 base and J lost 5, with 13 bases in between. Germline CDR1 and CDR2: SGHRS and YFSETQ. CDR3: CASSLFSGSNNEQFF. For the CDR3, the DNA is TGCGCCAGCAGCTTGTTTAGCGGTTCAAACAATGAGCAGTTCTTC.

This clone has more than one count but fewer than ten. The chain joins TRBV3-1 (or the pseudogene TRBV3-2) to TRBJ2-2, with D tentatively TRBD1 (5 bases). Per germline, CDR1 LGHDT and CDR2 YNNKEL (reference sequence). V was shortened by 2 bases and J by 4 bases, with 8 bases between the two germline ends. The CDR3 is 14 amino acids. CDR3 nucleotides: TGTGCCAGCAGCCAACGCAGGGCCACCGGGGAGCTGTTTTTT. Translation gives CASSQRRATGELFF.

The chain has TRBV2 and TRBJ1-1; no firm D call. Germline V gives CDR1 SNHLY, CDR2 FYNNEI. CDR3 length equals 12 residues. Deletions cut 5 bases from V and 1 base from J, with 5 bases between. The CDR3 here is CASSSENTEAFF. The CDR3 DNA reads TGTGCCAGCAGTTCAGAGAACACTGAAGCTTTCTTT. Combining the CDR3 with reference TRBV2 and TRBJ1-1 gives the whole variable domain EPEVTQTPSHQVTQMGQEVILRCVPISNHLYFYWYRQILGQKVEFLVSFYNNEISEKSEIFDDQFSVERPDGSNFTLKIRSTKLEDSAMYFCASSSENTEAFFGQGTRLTVV.

The rearrangement uses TRBV15 and TRBJ1-4; TRBD1 agrees at 7 bases. The CDR3 covers 17 residues. The V gene's germline CDR1 is LNHNV and CDR2 YYDKDF (reference sequence). The V segment lost 8 bases and the J segment 0 bases; nucleotides outside the gene matches: 12. The CDR3 is CATDAFEGQATNEKLFF. The CDR3 DNA sequence: TGTGCCACCGATGCCTTCGAAGGACAGGCAACTAATGAAAAACTGTTTTTT. The full variable domain, its missing parts supplied by reference TRBV15 and TRBJ1-4, is DAMVIQNPRYQVTQFGKPVTLSCSQTLNHNVMYWYQQKSSQAPKLLFHYYDKDFNNEADTPDNFQSRRPNTSFCFLDIRSPGLGDTAMYLCATDAFEGQATNEKLFFGSGTQLSVL.

This chain uses TRBV7-8 with TRBJ2-4; 13 positions match TRBD2. CDR3 size: 14 residues. Germline V gives CDR1 SGHVS, CDR2 FQNEAQ. The junction had 0 bases not matched to a gene; V was cut back by 3 bases and J by 7 bases. CDR3 sequence: CASSLTSGGNIQYF. CDR3 DNA: TGTGCCAGCAGCTTGACTAGCGGGGGGAACATTCAGTACTTC.

J is TRBJ1-2 and V is TRBV14; D is undetermined. CDR1 is SGHDN, CDR2 FVKESK, per germline. Trimming removed 1 base at V and 0 bases at J, with 18 bases between. The CDR3 has 18 residues. CDR3 sequence: CASSQGYLSGRPNYGYTF. The CDR3 DNA reads as TGTGCCAGCAGCCAAGGCTACCTCAGCGGGCGACCTAACTATGGCTACACCTTC.

This chain links TRBV6-5 with TRBJ1-2; D might be TRBD1 (5 bases). The CDR3 totals 13 residues. CDR1 and CDR2 (germline): MNHEY, SVGAGI. Trimming took off 0 bases at V and 6 bases at J, with 8 bases between the two ends. The CDR3: CASSYSTVNGYTF. In DNA form, the CDR3 reads TGTGCCAGCAGTTACTCGACAGTCAATGGCTACACCTTC.

V is TRBV7-2 and J is TRBJ2-2, with D uncertain. The CDR3 sequence is 14 residues long. Per germline, CDR1 SGHTA and CDR2 FQGNSA. Trimming stripped 3 bases from V and 0 bases from J, with 5 bases between. CDR3 protein: CASSLLANTGELFF. CDR3 nucleotide sequence: TGTGCCAGCAGCTTGCTAGCGAACACCGGGGAGCTGTTTTTT.

The gene calls are TRBV19 and TRBJ1-2, with 11 bases matching TRBD1. The CDR3 contains 16 residues. Per the germline V gene, CDR1 is LNHDA and CDR2 is SQIVND (reference sequence). The V segment lost 4 bases and the J segment 4 bases; nucleotides outside the gene matches: 8. The DNA of the CDR3 is TGTGCCAGTAGTACCTGGACAGGGGGCTCTGGCTATGGCTACACCTTC. This sequence encodes CASSTWTGGSGYGYTF.

This chain joins TRBV19 and TRBJ1-6; TRBD1 matches 9 bases. CDR3 size: 14 residues. Germline CDR1 is LNHDA and CDR2 is SQIVND (reference sequence). Trimming cost V 5 bases and J 12 bases; bases outside gene matches: 8. CDR3 DNA: TGTGCCAGTAGTGTCGGACAGGGGCCGTTACCCCTCCACTTT. This gives the protein CASSVGQGPLPLHF.

The rearrangement uses TRBV19 and TRBJ2-2; 8 bases fit TRBD1. In germline, CDR1 is LNHDA, CDR2 SQIVND (reference sequence). This CDR3 has 15 amino acids. After removal of 3 bases from V and 4 bases from J, the junction contained 4 bases not matched to a gene. CDR3 sequence (DNA): TGTGCCAGTAGTATCGGGACAGGAGGCACCGGGGAGCTGTTTTTT. Amino acids: CASSIGTGGTGELFF.

V is TRBV9 and J is TRBJ2-7, with TRBD1 matching over 9 bases. The germline gives CDR1 SGDLS, CDR2 YYNGEE. Trimming at V came to 2 bases and at J to 3 bases, leaving 9 bases not matched to a gene. The CDR3 contains 16 residues. This CDR3 is CASSVQQGAGIYEQYF. In DNA, the CDR3 is TGTGCCAGCAGCGTCCAACAGGGGGCCGGTATCTACGAGCAGTACTTC.

The chain couples TRBV30 to TRBJ2-7; D gene unclear. Trimming cost V 5 bases and J 2 bases, with 13 bases left between them. This CDR3 is built from 13 residues. The V gene's germline CDR1 is GTSNPN and CDR2 SVGIG (reference sequence). CDR3 in DNA: TGTGCCTGGGGGCCAGAAAATACCTACGAGCAGTACTTC. Its translation: CAWGPENTYEQYF.

This clone was seen only once. CDR3 sequence reads: CASSHQRGTGGSVYGYTF. CDR3 nucleotide sequence: TGTGCCAGCAGCCACCAGAGGGGGACAGGGGGCAGCGTTTATGGCTACACCTTC. The chain joins TRBV3-1 (or the pseudogene TRBV3-2) to TRBJ1-2, with 12 bases matching TRBD1. With V trimmed by 3 bases and J by 5 bases, 13 bases remained unmatched. Germline lookup yields CDR1 LGHDT and CDR2 YNNKEL (reference sequence). The CDR3 is 18 amino acids.

The chain recombines TRBV7-9 with TRBJ2-2, with 9 bases lining up with TRBD2. Germline CDR1 is SEHNR and CDR2 is FQNEAQ (reference sequence). J lost 2 bases, V lost 7 bases, and 14 bases had no gene match. This CDR3 has 18 amino acids. CDR3 DNA sequence: TGTGCCAGCACCTACCCGAGGCCAGCGGGGGGTAACACCGGGGAGCTGTTTTTT. Translation: CASTYPRPAGGNTGELFF.

J is TRBJ1-5 and V is TRBV5-8, with D possibly being TRBD1 (5 bases). Trimming took off 1 base at V and 6 bases at J, with 17 bases between the two ends. The V gene's germline CDR1 is SGHTS and CDR2 YDEGEE. The CDR3 totals 16 residues. The CDR3 DNA is TGTGCCAGCAGCTTGTCGGGGGGAGTAGTTAGTCAGCCCCAGCATTTT. The encoded protein is CASSLSGGVVSQPQHF.

Only a few counts were recorded for this clone. The rearrangement links TRBV3-1 (or the pseudogene TRBV3-2) to TRBJ1-4; 8 bases match TRBD1. The V segment lost 4 bases and the J segment 0 bases; nucleotides outside the gene matches: 1. From germline, CDR1 is LGHDT and CDR2 YNNKEL (reference sequence). The CDR3 is 15 amino acids. The CDR3 coding sequence is TGTGCCAGCAGCCCAGGGGGCACAACTAATGAAAAACTGTTTTTT. It translates to CASSPGGTTNEKLFF.